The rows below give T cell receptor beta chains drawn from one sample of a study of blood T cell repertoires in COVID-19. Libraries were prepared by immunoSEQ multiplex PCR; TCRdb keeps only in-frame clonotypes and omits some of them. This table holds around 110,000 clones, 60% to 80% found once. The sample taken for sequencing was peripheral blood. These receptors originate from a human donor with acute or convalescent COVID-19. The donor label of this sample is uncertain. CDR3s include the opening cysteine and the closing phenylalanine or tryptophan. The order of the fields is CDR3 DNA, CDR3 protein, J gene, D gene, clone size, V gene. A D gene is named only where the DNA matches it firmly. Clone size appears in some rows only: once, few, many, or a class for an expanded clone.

DNA: TGTGCCTCACCGTCGGGCTCTGGAAACACCATATATTTT
CDR3: CASPSGSGNTIYF
J: TRBJ1-3
D: -
size: -
V: TRBV30

DNA: TGTGCCAGCAGCCCAGGGACTAGCGGGGACCTGCTGGGGACAGATACGCAGTATTTT
CDR3: CASSPGTSGDLLGTDTQYF
J: TRBJ2-3
D: TRBD2
size: -
V: TRBV7-6

DNA: TGTGCCAGCTCAATACAAGGGGGACAGAACAATGAGCAGTTCTTC
CDR3: CASSIQGGQNNEQFF
J: TRBJ2-1
D: TRBD1
size: -
V: TRBV18

DNA: TGTGCCAGCAGCGAAGGGAAAAGGACAGGGTGGTACAATGAGCAGTTCTTC
CDR3: CASSEGKRTGWYNEQFF
J: TRBJ2-1
D: TRBD1
size: -
V: TRBV14

DNA: TGTGCCAGCAGTTCGCCGGACAGGGGGCTCGATGGCTACACCTTC
CDR3: CASSSPDRGLDGYTF
J: TRBJ1-2
D: TRBD1
size: -
V: TRBV27

DNA: TGTGCCAGCAGTTTGAACAGGGCGGGCTACACCTTC
CDR3: CASSLNRAGYTF
J: TRBJ1-2
D: -
size: -
V: TRBV28

DNA: TGTGCCAGCAGCCCCGGGGCAGGGGGGTTCAATGAAAAACTGTTTTTT
CDR3: CASSPGAGGFNEKLFF
J: TRBJ1-4
D: TRBD1
size: once
V: TRBV7-9

DNA: TGTGCCAGCTCACCAAGGCAAGGGGGCGGCAATCAGCCCCAGCATTTT
CDR3: CASSPRQGGGNQPQHF
J: TRBJ1-5
D: TRBD1
size: -
V: TRBV18

DNA: TGTGCCAGCTCTACTGGGACATCGAACACTGAAGCTTTCTTT
CDR3: CASSTGTSNTEAFF
J: TRBJ1-1
D: -
size: -
V: TRBV6-5

DNA: TGCAGCGTCGGACTGACCAACACTGAAGCTTTCTTT
CDR3: CSVGLTNTEAFF
J: TRBJ1-1
D: -
size: -
V: TRBV29-1

DNA: TGCGCCAGCAGAAAGGACAGGGGGCGAGAGACCCAGTACTTC
CDR3: CASRKDRGRETQYF
J: TRBJ2-5
D: TRBD1
size: -
V: TRBV10-2

DNA: TGCGCCAGCACTGGACAGGGGGTTGGCACCGGGGAGCTGTTTTTT
CDR3: CASTGQGVGTGELFF
J: TRBJ2-2
D: TRBD1
size: -
V: TRBV5-1

DNA: TGTGCCAGCAGCGGCCGACGCGGGGGCATGGGGGGCACTGAAGCTTTCTTT
CDR3: CASSGRRGGMGGTEAFF
J: TRBJ1-1
D: -
size: -
V: TRBV7-8

DNA: TGTGCCAGCAGTGAACTCGAGCGAGGGGGATTCGTTGGCTACACCTTC
CDR3: CASSELERGGFVGYTF
J: TRBJ1-2
D: -
size: -
V: TRBV2

DNA: TGTGCCAGCAGTCAGAACCCCACAGATACGCAGTATTTT
CDR3: CASSQNPTDTQYF
J: TRBJ2-3
D: -
size: many
V: TRBV7-8

DNA: TGCGCCAGCAGTGAAGGCCTAGGGACAGGAGTACCCTACGAGCAGTACTTC
CDR3: CASSEGLGTGVPYEQYF
J: TRBJ2-7
D: TRBD1
size: -
V: TRBV10-2

DNA: TGTGCCAGCAGTGGACCGGGACAGGGATACAATGAGCAGTTCTTC
CDR3: CASSGPGQGYNEQFF
J: TRBJ2-1
D: TRBD1
size: -
V: TRBV2

DNA: TGCGCCAGCAGCCAAGATCCTTTAATATCTGGGGCCAACGTCCTGACTTTC
CDR3: CASSQDPLISGANVLTF
J: TRBJ2-6
D: -
size: -
V: TRBV4-1

DNA: TGTGCCAGCAACGATGGGGGACTAGGGAACACTGAAGCTTTCTTT
CDR3: CASNDGGLGNTEAFF
J: TRBJ1-1
D: -
size: -
V: TRBV6-5

DNA: TGTGCCTCAAAAACAGGGGGCCGCACAGATACGCAGTATTTT
CDR3: CASKTGGRTDTQYF
J: TRBJ2-3
D: TRBD1
size: -
V: TRBV30

DNA: TGTGCCAGCAGCCAAGATCTCGGGAGGGGGATCACCGGGGAGCTGTTTTTT
CDR3: CASSQDLGRGITGELFF
J: TRBJ2-2
D: TRBD2
size: -
V: TRBV3-1/TRBV3-2

DNA: TGTGCCAGCAGTGAAGGTTCTCAGGGGGCGCGCGGCTACACCTTC
CDR3: CASSEGSQGARGYTF
J: TRBJ1-2
D: TRBD1
size: -
V: TRBV2

DNA: TGCGCCAGCGCTACAGGGCCCCGCGGGAACTATGGCTACACCTTC
CDR3: CASATGPRGNYGYTF
J: TRBJ1-2
D: -
size: -
V: TRBV5-1